This T cell receptor beta chain originates from a study of blood T cell repertoires in COVID-19. In the original processing: Researchers report that nucleated cell counts were estimated from reference gene primer amplification. The method was immunoSEQ multiplex PCR; TCRdb's version includes in-frame clones alone and lacks a portion of them. The DNA was the basis for D and trimming; V, J and clone size are from that table. The sample shows around 78,000 clones, 86% of them seen only once. V lost 0 bases, J lost 8 bases, and 12 bases stayed unmatched. CDR1 is MNHEY and CDR2 is SMNVEV in the germline V gene (reference sequence). The CDR3 is 17 residues long.

This sequence originates from a middle-aged man with active or convalescent COVID-19. The chain links TRBV27 to TRBJ1-2; 10 nucleotides align to TRBD1. The specimen sequenced was peripheral blood. The CDR3 reads CASSLSWATGGSRGYTF. CDR3 bases: TGTGCCAGCAGTTTATCGTGGGCGACAGGGGGCTCCAGAGGCTACACCTTC.